The 27 T cell receptor beta chains in this list originate from one sample, sequenced in a study of control samples from healthy donors and cancer patients. Sequencing used immunoSEQ multiplex PCR; TCRdb keeps in-frame clones, though not all of them. Of 100,000 to 120,000 clones in the sample, under 90% are singletons; the top ten hold over 10%. The sequencing input was blood. Source of these receptors: a woman aged 50 to 60 in good health.

This chain joins TRBV11-2 and TRBJ1-3; 9 nucleotides line up with TRBD1. The CDR3 contains 15 residues. CDR1 and CDR2 from the germline V gene are SGHAT and FQNNGV. With V trimmed by 6 bases and J by 4 bases, 7 bases remained unmatched. Written as DNA, the CDR3 is TGTGCCAGCAGTCAACAGGGGGCGCTGGGAAACACCATATATTTT. It codes for CASSQQGALGNTIYF.

This clone was picked up a small number of times. V gene TRBV11-3 combines with J gene TRBJ2-3, with unresolved D. V was shortened by 1 base and J by 2 bases, with 7 bases between the two germline ends. The CDR3 is made up of 14 amino acids. Germline-derived CDR1 and CDR2 are SGHNT and YENEEA. The CDR3 DNA is TGTGCCAGCAGCTTAGGCCCTTTCACAGATACGCAGTATTTT. Amino acid sequence: CASSLGPFTDTQYF.

The chain combines TRBV24-1 with TRBJ2-1; D ambiguous. Trimming shortened V by 9 bases and J by 3 bases, and 11 bases separated the two germline ends. The CDR3 sequence is 13 residues long. The germline V gene encodes CDR1 KGHDR and CDR2 SFDVKD. CDR3 region: CATPSSYYNEQFF. As DNA, the CDR3 is TGTGCCACCCCGTCTTCTTACTACAATGAGCAGTTCTTC.

The V call is TRBV7-6, the J call TRBJ1-3; perhaps TRBD1 as D (5 bases). This CDR3 has 15 residues. Germline lookup yields CDR1 SGHVS and CDR2 FNYEAQ. Trimming took off 6 bases at V and 2 bases at J, with 14 bases between the two ends. This CDR3 reads CASSSVVGAGNTIYF. CDR3 nucleotides: TGTGCCAGCAGTTCGGTAGTGGGGGCTGGAAACACCATATATTTT.

The V call is TRBV7-6, the J call TRBJ2-1; D gene ambiguous. Germline V lookup: CDR1 SGHVS, CDR2 FNYEAQ. CDR3 size: 15 residues. Trimming cost V 5 bases and J 7 bases, with 18 bases left between them. CDR3 loop: CASSRGGLGSNEQFF. The CDR3 coding sequence is TGTGCCAGCAGCCGCGGTGGGCTCGGGTCGAATGAGCAGTTCTTC.

The chain combines TRBV7-6 with TRBJ2-2; 7 nucleotides line up with TRBD1. The CDR3 consists of 15 residues. From germline, CDR1 is SGHVS and CDR2 FNYEAQ. With 4 bases clipped from V and 3 bases from J, the junction kept 5 bases outside the gene matches. This CDR3 is CASSYPGGDTGELFF. The CDR3 bases are TGTGCCAGCAGCTACCCAGGGGGAGACACCGGGGAGCTGTTTTTT. The variable domain in full, completed from reference TRBV7-6 and TRBJ2-2, reads GAGVSQSPRYKVTKRGQDVALRCDPISGHVSLYWYRQALGQGPEFLTYFNYEAQQDKSGLPNDRFSAERPEGSISTLTIQRTEQRDSAMYRCASSYPGGDTGELFFGEGSRLTVL.

The V and J genes are TRBV2 and TRBJ2-7, with TRBD2 identical over 8 bases. CDR1 is SNHLY and CDR2 is FYNNEI in the germline V gene. The CDR3 is made up of 14 amino acids. Germline trimming cut 6 bases from V and 0 bases from J; bases unmatched to any gene: 4. CDR3 nucleotide sequence: TGTGCCAGCAGACTAGCGGAGAGCTCCTACGAGCAGTACTTC. This encodes CASRLAESSYEQYF.

V and J are TRBV6-5 and TRBJ2-7, with 11 positions matching TRBD2. V trimming: 8 bases; J trimming: 4 bases; junction bases outside the gene matches: 7. The CDR3 has 14 residues. The germline V gene encodes CDR1 MNHEY and CDR2 SVGAGI. The CDR3 protein is CASQLAGAIYEQYF. DNA for the CDR3: TGTGCCAGCCAACTAGCGGGAGCCATTTACGAGCAGTACTTC.

In DNA form, the CDR3 reads TGTGCCACCAGCAGAGGTATTTCCGGGACAGTCATCGCAGATACGCAGTATTTT. Translating it yields CATSRGISGTVIADTQYF. This chain links TRBV15 with TRBJ2-3; 7 nucleotides match TRBD1. The germline V gene has CDR1 LNHNV and CDR2 YYDKDF (reference sequence). Germline trimming cut 1 base from V and 4 bases from J; bases unmatched to any gene: 14. This CDR3 is built from 18 residues.

This sequence joins TRBV7-2 and TRBJ1-6, with D hard to call. CDR3 length: 15 residues. The V gene lost 1 base and the J gene lost 3 bases, with 7 bases spanning the gap. Germline V gene data show CDR1 as SGHTA and CDR2 as FQGNSA. The CDR3 coding sequence is TGTGCCAGCAGCTTAGACCCGAACTATAATTCACCCCTCCACTTT. Translated, it gives CASSLDPNYNSPLHF.

For this clone: Other nucleotide sequences in the sample specify the same CDR3. This sequence joins TRBV3-1 (or the pseudogene TRBV3-2) and TRBJ2-3; D gene ambiguous. Germline V gene lookup returns CDR1 LGHDT and CDR2 YNNKEL (reference sequence). The length of the CDR3 is 12 residues. V dropped 3 bases and J dropped 3 bases, with 4 bases sitting between them. The CDR3 DNA follows: TGTGCCAGCAGCCATCGTACAGATACGCAGTATTTT. It translates to CASSHRTDTQYF.

The rearrangement uses TRBV7-8 and TRBJ2-2, with 7 bases that match TRBD2. The V and J ends lost 4 bases and 4 bases, in that order; junction bases with no gene match: 6. In germline, CDR1 is SGHVS, CDR2 FQNEAQ. The CDR3 has 15 residues. The CDR3 sequence: CASSSEGGPTGELFF. DNA of the CDR3: TGTGCCAGCAGCTCTGAGGGAGGGCCCACCGGGGAGCTGTTTTTT.

The V and J genes are TRBV6-5 and TRBJ1-2, with D unclear. CDR1 MNHEY and CDR2 SVGAGI come from the germline V gene. The CDR3 has 13 residues. V lost 10 bases and J lost 8, with 20 bases in between. CDR3 region: CATTVNQDLGYTF. The DNA of the CDR3 is TGTGCCACCACAGTTAACCAGGACCTGGGCTACACCTTC.

This clone was observed a few times. The CDR3 reads CASRNYGGEETQYF. In DNA, the CDR3 is TGTGCCAGCAGGAACTACGGAGGGGAAGAGACCCAGTACTTC. This chain uses TRBV11-2 with TRBJ2-5; TRBD2 might be the D (6 bases). The germline V gene has CDR1 SGHAT and CDR2 FQNNGV. Trimming shortened V by 6 bases and J by 3 bases, and 14 bases separated the two germline ends. CDR3 size: 14 residues. Supplemented by reference TRBV11-2 and TRBJ2-5, the full variable domain reads EAGVAQSPRYKIIEKRQSVAFWCNPISGHATLYWYQQILGQGPKLLIQFQNNGVVDDSQLPKDRFSAERLKGVDSTLKIQPAKLEDSAVYLCASRNYGGEETQYFGPGTRLLVL.

J is TRBJ2-1 and V is TRBV5-1, with 9 bases matching TRBD2. The CDR3 is made up of 15 amino acids. Trimming took 4 bases from V and 8 from J; bases not matched to a gene: 10. Looked up from germline, CDR1 is SGHRS and CDR2 is YFSETQ. CDR3 bases: TGCGCCAGCAGCGAAACTAGCGGGCCTGTCGATGAGCAGTTCTTC. It specifies CASSETSGPVDEQFF.

The rearrangement links TRBV5-4 to TRBJ2-1; the match to TRBD2 covers 11 bases. The germline gives CDR1 SGHNT, CDR2 YYREEE (reference sequence). Trimming at V came to 3 bases and at J to 4 bases, leaving 6 bases not matched to a gene. The CDR3 is 16 residues long. CDR3 loop: CASSSTTSGSYNEQFF. CDR3 coding DNA: TGTGCCAGCAGCTCCACCACTAGCGGGAGTTACAATGAGCAGTTCTTC.

This chain links TRBV4-1 with TRBJ1-2; no firm D call. Germline V CDR1 and CDR2: MGHRA, YSYEKL. Between the trimmed V and J ends, which lost 0 bases and 2 bases, there was a span of 4 bases. This CDR3 region has 13 residues. In DNA, the CDR3 is TGCGCCAGCAGCCAAGAGAACAACTATGGCTACACCTTC. Encoded protein: CASSQENNYGYTF.

The gene calls are TRBV28 and TRBJ2-6; tentatively, D is TRBD2 (6 bases). This CDR3 has 16 residues. Germline V lookup: CDR1 MDHEN, CDR2 SYDVKM. Trimming took off 5 bases at V and 3 bases at J, with 14 bases between the two ends. The CDR3 coding sequence is TGTGCCAGCAGTCCTGGGGGGTCGGTTGGGGCCAACGTCCTGACTTTC. Translation gives CASSPGGSVGANVLTF.

This clone has only a few counts. This sequence joins TRBV4-3 and TRBJ2-1; TRBD2 is a possible D gene (5 bases). This CDR3 spans 16 amino acids. Per the germline V gene, CDR1 is LGHNA and CDR2 is YSLEER. Trimming removed 2 bases at V and 4 bases at J, with 15 bases between. The CDR3 loop reads CASSQSLSRGYNEQFF. DNA of the CDR3: TGCGCCAGCAGCCAAAGTCTTTCCCGGGGATACAATGAGCAGTTCTTC.

V gene TRBV3-1 (or the pseudogene TRBV3-2) combines with J gene TRBJ2-4; 9 bases agree with TRBD1. The trim removed 3 bases at V and 9 bases at J, leaving 18 bases unmatched. Germline V gives CDR1 LGHDT, CDR2 YNNKEL (reference sequence). The CDR3 totals 18 residues. Here the CDR3 DNA reads TGTGCCAGCAGCCAGGGTCGTAAGACAGGGGGTACCGTCCCCATTCAGTACTTC. Encoded protein: CASSQGRKTGGTVPIQYF.

The rearrangement joins TRBV19 to TRBJ1-2; 9 bases map to TRBD1. The CDR3 spans 13 residues. Germline trimming cut 9 bases from V and 6 bases from J; bases unmatched to any gene: 8. CDR1 and CDR2 (germline): LNHDA, SQIVND (reference sequence). CDR3 amino acids: CASENRGRDGYTF. As DNA, the CDR3 is TGTGCCAGCGAAAACAGGGGGCGGGATGGCTACACCTTC.

This clone showed up just a few times. The genes are TRBV19 and TRBJ1-2, with 8 positions matching TRBD1. The junction had 11 bases not matched to a gene; V was cut back by 6 bases and J by 5 bases. The germline V gene has CDR1 LNHDA and CDR2 SQIVND (reference sequence). CDR3 length equals 15 residues. CDR3 region: CASSNTGQGIYGYTF. The CDR3 coding sequence is TGTGCCAGTAGCAACACAGGACAGGGAATTTATGGCTACACCTTC.

CDR3 coding DNA: TGCGCCAGCAGCCAAGACCCGGGACAGGGAAGATATGGCTACACCTTC. It encodes CASSQDPGQGRYGYTF. This sequence joins TRBV4-3 and TRBJ1-2, with 9 bases lining up with TRBD1. CDR3 length: 16 residues. Germline assignment: CDR1 LGHNA and CDR2 YSLEER. Trimming cost V 0 bases and J 5 bases; bases outside gene matches: 7.

V and J are TRBV7-8 and TRBJ2-1; D gene unclear. CDR1 is SGHVS, CDR2 FQNEAQ, per germline. There are 13 residues in the CDR3. Trimming removed 1 base from V and 7 bases from J, with 8 bases in between. CDR3 nucleotide sequence: TGTGCCAGCAGCTTAGGGCCGATGAATGAGCAGTTCTTC. As protein: CASSLGPMNEQFF. Using reference TRBV7-8 and TRBJ2-1 for the parts outside the CDR3, the full variable domain is GAGVSQSPRYKVAKRGQDVALRCDPISGHVSLFWYQQALGQGPEFLTYFQNEAQLDKSGLPSDRFFAERPEGSVSTLKIQRTQQEDSAVYLCASSLGPMNEQFFGPGTRLTVL.

This sequence joins TRBV27 and TRBJ2-1, with TRBD2 identical over 9 bases. V dropped 4 bases and J dropped 6; count of bases not matched to a gene: 10. Germline V gene sequence: CDR1 MNHEY, CDR2 SMNVEV (reference sequence). CDR3 length equals 16 residues. The CDR3 is CASSSPSGNWGNEQFF. CDR3 nucleotide sequence: TGTGCCAGCAGTTCCCCTAGCGGGAACTGGGGCAATGAGCAGTTCTTC.

The rearrangement links TRBV10-3 to TRBJ1-1; D is uncertain. Trimming left V 4 bases short and J 0 bases short, with 6 bases between. Per the germline V gene, CDR1 is ENHRY and CDR2 is SYGVKD. The CDR3 has 13 amino acids. CDR3 DNA sequence: TGTGCCATCAGTGTATCGGTGAACACTGAAGCTTTCTTT. Protein product: CAISVSVNTEAFF.

This clone was seen a handful of times. The rearrangement links TRBV7-2 to TRBJ2-2, with unresolved D. The germline V and J ends were trimmed by 5 bases and 1 base, with 8 bases remaining between them. CDR1 is SGHTA, CDR2 FQGNSA, per germline. The CDR3 length is 14 residues. CDR3 protein: CASSKELNTGELFF. The CDR3 nucleotides read TGTGCCAGCAGCAAGGAGTTGAACACCGGGGAGCTGTTTTTT.